This T cell receptor beta chain was retrieved from a study of blood T cell repertoires in COVID-19. Study background: The origin of the acute and convalescent COVID-19 samples was the United States, Italy and Spain. The cDNA or gDNA used as material had been derived from T cells, B-cell-depleted T cells, or PBMCs.

CDR3 length: 11 amino acids. V was trimmed by 5 bases and J by 5 bases, leaving 4 bases between them. CDR1 and CDR2 (germline): MDHEN, SYDVKM. Under the authors' procedure: Estimated nucleated cell counts came from reference gene primer amplification. Generated by immunoSEQ multiplex PCR, the TCRdb table keeps only in-frame clones and is missing some. The DNA gave D and trimming, while V, J and clone size come from that table. The sample has over 35,000 clones; about 82% are singletons. The sequencing sample was made of peripheral blood. This sequence originates from a human donor in a cohort sampled during active COVID-19. The chain has TRBV28 and TRBJ2-4; unclear D gene. CDR3 sequence: CASSLENIQYF. The CDR3 DNA follows: TGTGCCAGCAGTCTTGAAAACATTCAGTACTTC.